This is a list of T cell receptor beta chains from one sample in a study of tumor and adjacent non-tumor tissue in lung cancer. TCRdb re-called the multiplex PCR reads with MiXCR, one entry per CDR3 protein. The sample shows over 100,000 distinct CDR3 sequences, 50% to 70% of them seen only once. The sample was distant non-tumor lung tissue. The receptor set was obtained from a man aged 60 to 69 with non-small cell lung cancer. Each CDR3 is given with its conserved first and last residue. D genes are given only for firm matches. Size values are once, few and many counts, or a class for expanded clones, and some rows have none.

TRBV12-3/TRBV12-4	NA	TRBJ2-3	NA	CTSHGSRGPPAGTQYF	TGTACCAGCCACGGTTCACGGGGGCCCCCCGCAGGTACGCAGTATTTT
TRBV6-2/TRBV6-3	few	TRBJ2-5	NA	CASSSGWETQYF	TGTGCCAGCAGTTCAGGGTGGGAGACCCAGTACTTC
TRBV10-2	NA	TRBJ2-3	TRBD2	CVSWVAGFIDTQYF	TGCGTCAGCTGGGTAGCGGGGTTCATAGATACGCAGTATTTT
TRBV6-5	NA	TRBJ1-1	NA	CASNGTGRGTGASF	TGTGCCAGCAATGGTACAGGACGGGGCACTGGAGCTTCCTTT
TRBV6-2/TRBV6-3	NA	TRBJ2-1	NA	CASTYSFDYVNEQFF	TGTGCCAGCACCTACTCCTTCGACTACGTCAATGAGCAGTTCTTC
TRBV28	many	TRBJ2-7	TRBD1	CASSLLVQGPYEQYF	TGTGCCAGCAGTTTACTGGTACAGGGGCCCTACGAGCAGTACTTC
TRBV20-1	many	TRBJ1-1	TRBD1	CSARDHRGAFF	TGCAGTGCTAGAGATCACAGGGGTGCTTTCTTT
TRBV11-3	medium-sized	TRBJ2-1	NA	CASEGGPTYNEQFF	TGTGCCAGCGAAGGAGGGCCGACATACAATGAGCAGTTCTTC
TRBV12-3/TRBV12-4	NA	TRBJ1-1	NA	CAGSQSGGRKAFF	TGTGCCGGCAGTCAATCGGGGGGGAGGAAAGCTTTCTTT
TRBV29-1	NA	TRBJ2-2	TRBD2	CSVEGLAGAVELFF	TGCAGCGTGGAGGGACTAGCGGGAGCCGTGGAGCTATTTTTT
TRBV24-1	many	TRBJ2-5	TRBD1	CATSGGQGGWETQYF	TGTGCCACCAGTGGCGGACAGGGGGGCTGGGAGACCCAGTACTTC
TRBV29-1	NA	TRBJ1-2	NA	CSAERGKANYGYTF	TGCAGCGCCGAGAGAGGGAAGGCTAACTATGGCTATACCTTC
TRBV6-5	NA	TRBJ2-7	NA	CSSSYSTGPYEQYF	TGTTCCAGCAGTTACTCTACAGGTCCTTACGAGCAGTACTTC
TRBV18	NA	TRBJ1-5	NA	CASSPKGLPFSNQPQHF	TGTGCCAGCTCACCAAAGGGCCTTCCTTTTAGCAATCAGCCCCAGCATTTT
TRBV30	NA	TRBJ2-7	TRBD1	CVWSVLGQGVYEQYF	TGTGTCTGGAGTGTTTTGGGACAGGGGGTCTACGAGCAGTACTTC
TRBV12-3/TRBV12-4	NA	TRBJ1-1	TRBD1	CASILRRDRNTEAFF	TGTGCCAGCATCTTACGCCGGGACAGAAACACTGAAGCTTTCTTT
TRBV6-6	many	TRBJ2-5	TRBD1	CASSYSWVLGTGVQETQYF	TGTGCCAGCAGTTACTCGTGGGTGCTCGGGACAGGGGTCCAAGAGACCCAGTACTTC
TRBV5-1	NA	TRBJ2-1	TRBD1	CASSLGDRNNERFF	TGCGCCAGCAGCCTGGGGGACAGGAACAATGAGCGGTTCTTC
TRBV28	NA	TRBJ2-7	NA	CANSSLPYEQYF	TGTGCCAACAGTTCACTACCCTACGAGCAGTACTTC
TRBV6-2/TRBV6-3	NA	TRBJ2-1	NA	CTCTHLNEQFF	TGTACCTGCACCCACCTAAATGAGCAGTTCTTC
TRBV4-2	NA	TRBJ2-2	TRBD2	CGSSQGTSGESGELFF	TGTGGCAGCAGCCAAGGGACTAGCGGGGAGTCAGGGGAGCTGTTTTTT
TRBV11-2	NA	TRBJ2-1	TRBD2	CASSIIGRAGEQFF	TGTGCCAGCAGCATAATCGGGAGGGCCGGTGAGCAGTTCTTC
TRBV10-3	NA	TRBJ1-2	NA	CAICGNYGYTF	TGTGCCATCTGTGGGAACTATGGCTACACCTTC